A selection of T cell receptor beta chains follows, all from one sample in a study of blood T cells in healthy people across ages. Via MiXCR, TCRdb re-called the 5' RACE reads, giving one row per CDR3 protein. The sample records 1 million to 1.2 million distinct CDR3 sequences, more than 30% being singletons. Sample: blood. Source of these receptors: a man between 18 and 29 years old in good health. Both conserved end residues are part of each CDR3. D genes are given only for firm matches. Part of the rows lack a size; the others show once, few, many or a class for expanded clones.

few	TRBV5-1	TRBJ2-7	TRBD1	CASSLADRGFDEQYF	TGCGCCAGCAGCTTGGCGGACAGGGGTTTTGACGAGCAGTACTTC
-	TRBV7-2	TRBJ1-1	-	CASSNVRMNTEAFF	TGTGCCAGCAGCAATGTTCGCATGAACACTGAAGCTTTCTTT
few	TRBV6-5	TRBJ1-6	TRBD1	CASRTGTATYNSPLHF	TGTGCCAGCAGAACCGGGACAGCAACCTATAATTCACCCCTCCACTTT
-	TRBV24-1	TRBJ2-1	-	CATSGERSNEQFF	TGTGCCACCAGTGGGGAAAGGAGCAATGAGCAGTTCTTC
-	TRBV7-2	TRBJ1-2	-	CASSLVGVGGYTF	TGTGCCAGCAGCTTAGTGGGGGTCGGGGGCTACACCTTC
-	TRBV6-2/TRBV6-3	TRBJ2-1	-	CASTPGERRNNEQFF	TGTGCCAGCACCCCAGGGGAGAGAAGGAACAATGAGCAGTTCTTC
-	TRBV29-1	TRBJ1-1	TRBD1	CSVGQGPNTEAFF	TGCAGCGTTGGACAGGGACCGAACACTGAAGCTTTCTTT
-	TRBV4-2	TRBJ1-3	TRBD1	CASTPRDRSGNTIYF	TGTGCCAGCACGCCCCGGGACAGGTCTGGAAACACCATATATTTT
few	TRBV7-9	TRBJ2-1	-	CASSPRNPTEANNNEQFF	TGTGCCAGCAGCCCCAGAAACCCGACTGAAGCAAATAACAATGAGCAGTTCTTC
-	TRBV20-1	TRBJ2-3	TRBD2	CSAWGLAGDSTQYF	TGCAGTGCGTGGGGACTGGCGGGAGATTCCACGCAGTATTTT
-	TRBV6-6	TRBJ2-5	TRBD2	CASKAGGPYETQYF	TGTGCCAGCAAGGCGGGGGGGCCTTACGAGACCCAGTACTTC
many	TRBV5-1	TRBJ2-1	TRBD2	CASSFTGLAGGSDEQFF	TGCGCCAGCAGCTTTACAGGACTAGCGGGAGGAAGCGATGAGCAGTTCTTC
-	TRBV20-1	TRBJ2-6	-	CSAPGPSGANVLTF	TGCAGTGCTCCCGGTCCGTCTGGGGCCAACGTCCTGACTTTC
-	TRBV12-3/TRBV12-4	TRBJ1-3	-	CASSQPSKNTIYF	TGTGCCAGCAGCCAACCCTCCAAAAACACCATATATTTT
few	TRBV20-1	TRBJ2-5	-	CSARAQTESGETQYF	TGCAGTGCTAGAGCCCAGACAGAGTCCGGGGAGACCCAGTACTTC
few	TRBV4-3	TRBJ2-1	TRBD1	CASSQDRQGIGEQFF	TGCGCCAGCAGCCAAGACAGACAGGGTATCGGTGAGCAGTTCTTC
many	TRBV29-1	TRBJ2-1	-	CSVEDLWGSYNEQFF	TGCAGCGTTGAAGATCTTTGGGGCTCCTACAATGAGCAGTTCTTC
few	TRBV5-6	TRBJ2-5	TRBD2	CASSPWTSEKTQYF	TGTGCCAGCAGCCCATGGACTAGTGAGAAGACCCAGTACTTC
-	TRBV25-1	TRBJ1-4	-	CASTPNEKLFF	TGTGCCAGCACCCCCAATGAAAAACTGTTTTTT
-	TRBV6-1	TRBJ1-4	-	CASSTDSSPATNEKLFF	TGTGCCAGCAGCACGGACAGCTCCCCTGCTACTAATGAAAAACTGTTTTTT
few	TRBV7-2	TRBJ2-3	TRBD2	CASSLASGSGGADTQYF	TGTGCCAGCAGCTTAGCGTCTGGTAGCGGGGGGGCAGATACGCAGTATTTT
-	TRBV7-2	TRBJ2-1	-	CASSLVAGANNEQFF	TGTGCCAGCAGCTTAGTTGCGGGGGCCAACAATGAGCAGTTCTTC
-	TRBV3-1	TRBJ1-4	-	CASSQTLPQGSEKLFF	TGTGCCAGCAGCCAAACTTTGCCCCAGGGTAGTGAAAAACTGTTTTTT
-	TRBV20-1	TRBJ2-1	TRBD1	CSAPDRGYNEQFF	TGCAGTGCACCGGACAGGGGATACAATGAGCAGTTCTTC
few	TRBV9	TRBJ2-3	-	CASSGVGADTQYF	TGTGCCAGCAGCGGGGTAGGGGCAGATACGCAGTATTTT
-	TRBV5-1	TRBJ1-1	-	CASSLETRDTNTEAFF	TGCGCCAGCAGCTTAGAAACCCGGGACACGAACACTGAAGCTTTCTTT
few	TRBV14	TRBJ2-1	-	CASSQGRTTIGHNEQFF	TGTGCCAGCAGCCAAGGGCGAACAACCATTGGACACAATGAGCAGTTCTTC
-	TRBV6-6	TRBJ2-2	-	CASKSGRMFTGELFF	TGTGCCAGCAAATCGGGACGGATGTTCACCGGGGAGCTGTTTTTT
few	TRBV4-2	TRBJ1-2	-	CASSQETRDGGYTF	TGTGCCAGCAGCCAAGAGACCAGGGATGGGGGCTACACCTTC
few	TRBV7-9	TRBJ2-3	-	CASSLGRKTDTQYF	TGTGCCAGCAGCCTCGGACGGAAGACAGATACGCAGTATTTT
few	TRBV10-3	TRBJ2-3	-	CAISEPYRGLSGTDTQYF	TGTGCCATCAGTGAACCCTACCGAGGGTTGAGCGGGACAGATACGCAGTATTTT
-	TRBV11-2	TRBJ2-1	-	CASSLAARGGRHEQFF	TGTGCCAGCAGCTTAGCGGCTCGGGGCGGTAGGCATGAGCAGTTCTTC
-	TRBV7-9	TRBJ2-1	-	CASSFSETQFF	TGTGCCAGCAGCTTTTCAGAGACCCAGTTCTTC
few	TRBV10-3	TRBJ1-6	TRBD1	CAIGQGANNSPLHF	TGTGCCATCGGACAGGGGGCTAATAATTCACCCCTCCACTTT
few	TRBV6-2/TRBV6-3	TRBJ2-5	TRBD1	CASSYGERTGIGETQYF	TGTGCCAGCAGTTACGGGGAGAGGACAGGGATCGGAGAGACCCAGTACTTC
-	TRBV12-3/TRBV12-4	TRBJ2-3	-	CASSRGPSDTQYF	TGTGCCAGCAGTCGTGGACCCTCAGATACGCAGTATTTT
once	TRBV28	TRBJ1-2	-	CASSTATGANYGYTF	TGTGCCAGCAGTACTGCGACAGGAGCTAACTATGGCTACACCTTC
-	TRBV20-1	TRBJ1-1	-	CSARKPARDTEAFF	TGCAGTGCTAGAAAGCCCGCGCGGGACACTGAAGCTTTCTTT
few	TRBV27	TRBJ1-2	TRBD1	CASSFSGQGWGYTF	TGTGCCAGCAGTTTTTCAGGACAGGGTTGGGGCTACACCTTC
-	TRBV20-1	TRBJ1-2	-	CSAVGSNYGYTF	TGCAGTGCTGTCGGGTCTAACTATGGCTACACCTTC
-	TRBV9	TRBJ1-4	-	CASNVNGLNEKLFF	TGTGCCAGCAACGTGAACGGACTTAATGAAAAACTGTTTTTT
-	TRBV20-1	TRBJ1-2	-	CSASKGRSYGYTF	TGCAGTGCGTCGAAGGGACGGAGCTATGGCTACACCTTC
-	TRBV27	TRBJ1-2	-	CASSLSIFAGSRGDYGYTF	TGTGCCAGCAGTTTATCGATATTCGCAGGTTCAAGGGGGGACTATGGCTACACCTTC
once	TRBV6-5	TRBJ1-1	-	CASSYSMRENKNTEAFF	TGTGCCAGCAGTTACTCGATGAGGGAAAACAAGAACACTGAAGCTTTCTTT
-	TRBV6-5	TRBJ1-2	TRBD1	CATSPIRTGTYGYTF	TGTGCCACCAGTCCGATCCGGACAGGGACCTATGGCTACACCTTC
-	TRBV9	TRBJ2-1	-	CASSVVDSYNEQFF	TGTGCCAGCAGCGTAGTGGACTCCTACAATGAGCAGTTCTTC
-	TRBV7-9	TRBJ2-4	TRBD1	CASSLEGTGDFLLAKNIQYF	TGTGCCAGCAGCTTAGAGGGTACAGGGGATTTCCTCCTAGCCAAAAACATTCAGTACTTC
few	TRBV12-3/TRBV12-4	TRBJ2-3	-	CASGSRRGDTDTQYF	TGTGCCAGTGGTTCCCGTAGGGGGGACACAGATACGCAGTATTTT
-	TRBV20-1	TRBJ1-5	-	CSARDRGDLWGQPQHF	TGCAGTGCTAGAGATCGGGGTGACCTATGGGGTCAGCCCCAGCATTTT
few	TRBV2	TRBJ1-2	TRBD1	CASSLQGVGGYTF	TGTGCCAGCAGCCTACAGGGGGTGGGCGGCTACACCTTC
-	TRBV14	TRBJ1-6	-	CASSRQDSGLGNSPLHF	TGTGCCAGCAGCCGCCAAGACTCAGGTTTGGGGAATTCACCCCTCCACTTT
-	TRBV21-1	TRBJ2-1	-	CASSKEGTSGVSYNEQFF	TGTGCCAGCAGCAAAGAGGGGACTAGCGGGGTATCCTACAATGAGCAGTTCTTC
few	TRBV10-3	TRBJ2-1	-	CAISEAQGSPNEQFF	TGTGCCATCAGTGAGGCCCAGGGATCCCCTAATGAGCAGTTCTTC
-	TRBV7-2	TRBJ2-7	-	CASSFTGIETYEQYF	TGTGCCAGCAGCTTTACCGGGATAGAGACCTACGAGCAGTACTTC